These T cell receptor beta chains were read from a single sample in a study of T cell responses to AZD1222 COVID-19 vaccine. The protocol was immunoSEQ multiplex PCR, while the TCRdb copy is restricted to in-frame clones and leaves out a portion. The data contain approximately 150,000 clones, over 80% of them singletons. The sequenced sample was peripheral blood, obtained 28 days after the second dose of the MenACWY control vaccine. These receptors all come from an adult who received the MenACWY meningococcal vaccine as a control. Both conserved end residues are part of each CDR3.

v_call: TRBV18
j_call: TRBJ1-1
cdr3_aa: CASSPGRTEAFF

v_call: TRBV20-1
j_call: TRBJ1-2
cdr3_aa: CSASTGDYGYTF

v_call: TRBV25-1
j_call: TRBJ1-4
cdr3_aa: CASSEYWDSTEKLFF

v_call: TRBV28
j_call: TRBJ2-5
cdr3_aa: CASSPRRKRGGETQYF

v_call: TRBV7-7
j_call: TRBJ2-1
cdr3_aa: CASSLEWADEQFF

v_call: TRBV28
j_call: TRBJ2-1
cdr3_aa: CASSLNGLAGGNEQFF

v_call: TRBV11-2
j_call: TRBJ2-7
cdr3_aa: CASSLTAGYEQYF

v_call: TRBV19
j_call: TRBJ2-2
cdr3_aa: CASNPGQWNTGELFF

v_call: TRBV29-1
j_call: TRBJ1-1
cdr3_aa: CSVEQIGSRGAFF

v_call: TRBV6-5
j_call: TRBJ2-7
cdr3_aa: CAIYTRSEAYEQYF

v_call: TRBV7-9
j_call: TRBJ2-3
cdr3_aa: CASSLEGTGSTDTQYF

v_call: TRBV19
j_call: TRBJ1-1
cdr3_aa: CASSIISGGADTEAFF

v_call: TRBV19
j_call: TRBJ2-2
cdr3_aa: CASSSGTGTGELFF

v_call: TRBV11-2
j_call: TRBJ1-1
cdr3_aa: CASSRTTSAEAFF

v_call: TRBV3-1/TRBV3-2
j_call: TRBJ2-1
cdr3_aa: CASSPLAGEGNEQFF

v_call: TRBV6-2/TRBV6-3
j_call: TRBJ1-2
cdr3_aa: CASSYPDGYTF

v_call: TRBV6-1
j_call: TRBJ2-7
cdr3_aa: CASNERGLGSYEQYF

v_call: TRBV18
j_call: TRBJ2-5
cdr3_aa: CASSPGAQETQYF

v_call: TRBV7-2
j_call: TRBJ2-5
cdr3_aa: CASSLLISETQYF

v_call: TRBV2
j_call: TRBJ1-5
cdr3_aa: CASSGGQVSNQPQHF

v_call: TRBV11-2
j_call: TRBJ2-1
cdr3_aa: CASSLTRVSGRTFYNEQFF

v_call: TRBV10-2
j_call: TRBJ1-4
cdr3_aa: CASRTNRAVNEKLFF

v_call: TRBV27
j_call: TRBJ1-5
cdr3_aa: CASSPPSGAQHF

v_call: TRBV6-5
j_call: TRBJ2-3
cdr3_aa: CASRIAEVTDTQYF

v_call: TRBV6-4
j_call: TRBJ2-5
cdr3_aa: CASRAGPNLVETQYF

v_call: TRBV9
j_call: TRBJ2-7
cdr3_aa: CASSVASSYEQYF

v_call: TRBV18
j_call: TRBJ1-5
cdr3_aa: CASSPSDQPQHF

v_call: TRBV6-4
j_call: TRBJ1-1
cdr3_aa: CASSDTLNTEAFF

v_call: TRBV18
j_call: TRBJ2-3
cdr3_aa: CASSRGTSGLGTDTQYF

v_call: TRBV25-1
j_call: TRBJ1-2
cdr3_aa: CASSPRKGGGDVNYGYTF

v_call: TRBV27
j_call: TRBJ1-2
cdr3_aa: CASSTGRGYTF

v_call: TRBV4-3
j_call: TRBJ2-1
cdr3_aa: CASSPIGTSRYNEQFF

v_call: TRBV28
j_call: TRBJ2-7
cdr3_aa: CASSLIKRSSYEQYF

v_call: TRBV9
j_call: TRBJ1-1
cdr3_aa: CASSVADTEAFF

v_call: TRBV9
j_call: TRBJ2-5
cdr3_aa: CASSGEGETQYF

v_call: TRBV10-1
j_call: TRBJ2-7
cdr3_aa: CASSVGGSYEQYF

v_call: TRBV19
j_call: TRBJ1-2
cdr3_aa: CASRSGGRAAYGYTF

v_call: TRBV5-5
j_call: TRBJ2-5
cdr3_aa: CASSLLAGGQETQYF

v_call: TRBV5-4
j_call: TRBJ1-4
cdr3_aa: CASKQGASEKLFF

v_call: TRBV6-5
j_call: TRBJ1-1
cdr3_aa: CASSYSSPGGFGDPFF

v_call: TRBV5-8
j_call: TRBJ2-1
cdr3_aa: CASSYGLADRNNEQFF

v_call: TRBV30
j_call: TRBJ1-1
cdr3_aa: CAWRGVASNTEAFF

v_call: TRBV12-3/TRBV12-4
j_call: TRBJ2-7
cdr3_aa: CASSLIYEQYF

v_call: TRBV6-1
j_call: TRBJ2-5
cdr3_aa: CASSESRASQETQYF

v_call: TRBV7-7
j_call: TRBJ2-5
cdr3_aa: CASSSSLGGEGETQYF

v_call: TRBV30
j_call: TRBJ1-6
cdr3_aa: CAWSLTQRRSPLHF

v_call: TRBV5-4
j_call: TRBJ2-5
cdr3_aa: CASSPKPGTSGRQETQYF